The clone carrying this TCR beta chain was observed a handful of times. Its antigen is not identified. The sample comes from a study of T-cell reconstitution after alpha-beta-depleted transplantation in children. The TCRbeta library was prepared with unique molecular identifiers. TCRdb fed the PCR reads into MiXCR, producing one record per CDR3 protein. The sample holds about 870,000 distinct CDR3 sequences, roughly 15% seen once. General study points: By about two months after transplant, alpha-beta T cells reportedly arose from several hundred graft clones that had expanded.

The sequence was collected from a male patient younger than 18 who had a stem cell transplant for acute lymphoblastic leukemia, so the T cells may come from the graft donor. The specimen comprised PBMCs, mostly from graft donor cells, sampled 360 days after TCRalphabeta/CD19-depleted stem cell transplant.

The CDR3 is CSVPRLAGVINEQFF. CDR3 bases: TGCAGCGTGCCCCGACTAGCGGGAGTTATCAATGAGCAGTTCTTC. This sequence joins TRBV29-1 and TRBJ2-1; 12 nucleotides align to TRBD2. Germline lookup yields CDR1 SQVTM and CDR2 ANQGSEA. V shed 6 bases and J 6 bases; nucleotides not matched to a gene: 9. The CDR3 is made up of 15 amino acids.